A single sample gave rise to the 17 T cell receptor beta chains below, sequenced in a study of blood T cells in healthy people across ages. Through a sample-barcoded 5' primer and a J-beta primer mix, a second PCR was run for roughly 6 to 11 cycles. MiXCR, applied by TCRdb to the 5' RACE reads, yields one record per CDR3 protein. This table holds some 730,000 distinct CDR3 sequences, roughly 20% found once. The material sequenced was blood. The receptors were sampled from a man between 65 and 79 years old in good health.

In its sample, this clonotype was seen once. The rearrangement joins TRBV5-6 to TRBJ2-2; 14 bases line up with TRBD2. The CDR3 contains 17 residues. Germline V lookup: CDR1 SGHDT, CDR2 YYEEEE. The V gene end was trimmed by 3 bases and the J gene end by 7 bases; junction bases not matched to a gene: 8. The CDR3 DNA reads TGTGCCAGCAGCTCGGGACTAGCGGGGGCCCTCGGCGGGGAGCTGTTTTTT. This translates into CASSSGLAGALGGELFF. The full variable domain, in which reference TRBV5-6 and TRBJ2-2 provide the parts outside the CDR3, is DAGVTQSPTHLIKTRGQQVTLRCSPKSGHDTVSWYQQALGQGPQFIFQYYEEEERQRGNFPDRFSGHQFPNYSSELNVNALLLGDSALYLCASSSGLAGALGGELFFGEGSRLTVL.

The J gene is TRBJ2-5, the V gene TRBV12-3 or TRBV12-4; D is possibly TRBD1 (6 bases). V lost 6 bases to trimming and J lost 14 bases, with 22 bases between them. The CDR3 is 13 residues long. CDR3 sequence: CASRATGFYEQYF. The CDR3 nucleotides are TGTGCCAGCAGGGCAACAGGGTTCTACGAGCAATACTTC.

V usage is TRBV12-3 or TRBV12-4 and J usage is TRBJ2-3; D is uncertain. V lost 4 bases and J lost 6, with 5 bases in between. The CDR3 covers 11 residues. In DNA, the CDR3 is TGTGCCAGCAGTTCCATGGATACGCAGTATTTT. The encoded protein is CASSSMDTQYF.

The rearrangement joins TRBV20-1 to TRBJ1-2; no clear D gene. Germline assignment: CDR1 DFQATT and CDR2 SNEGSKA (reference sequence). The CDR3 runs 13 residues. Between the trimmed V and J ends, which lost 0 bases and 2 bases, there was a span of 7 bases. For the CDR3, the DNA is TGCAGTGCTAGAGATGTGGGCAACTATGGCTACACCTTC. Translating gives CSARDVGNYGYTF.

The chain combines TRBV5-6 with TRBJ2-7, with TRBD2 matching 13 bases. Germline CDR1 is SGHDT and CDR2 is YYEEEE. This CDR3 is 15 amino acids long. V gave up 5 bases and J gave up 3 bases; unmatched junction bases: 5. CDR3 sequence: CASRSGLAGIYEQYF. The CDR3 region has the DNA TGTGCCAGCAGATCGGGACTAGCGGGGATCTACGAGCAGTACTTC.

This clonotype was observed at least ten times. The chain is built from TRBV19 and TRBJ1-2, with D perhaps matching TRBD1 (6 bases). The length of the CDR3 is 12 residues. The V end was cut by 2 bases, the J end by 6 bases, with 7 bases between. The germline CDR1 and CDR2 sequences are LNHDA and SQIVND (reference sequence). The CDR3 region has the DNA TGTGCCAGTAGTATAAGGACAGATGGCTACACCTTC. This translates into CASSIRTDGYTF.

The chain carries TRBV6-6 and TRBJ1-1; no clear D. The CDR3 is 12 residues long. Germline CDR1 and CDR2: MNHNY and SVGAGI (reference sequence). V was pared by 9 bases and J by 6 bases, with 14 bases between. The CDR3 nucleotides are TGTGCCAGTTGGGAAGGACTATCTGAAGCTTTCTTT. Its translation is CASWEGLSEAFF.

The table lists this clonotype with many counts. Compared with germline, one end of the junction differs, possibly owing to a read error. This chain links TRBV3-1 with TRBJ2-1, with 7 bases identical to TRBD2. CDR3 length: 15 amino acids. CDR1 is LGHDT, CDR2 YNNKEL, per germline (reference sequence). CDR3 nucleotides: TGCGCCAGCAGCCAAGATAGCGGGTCTTACAATGAGCAGTTCTTC. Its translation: CASSQDSGSYNEQFF.

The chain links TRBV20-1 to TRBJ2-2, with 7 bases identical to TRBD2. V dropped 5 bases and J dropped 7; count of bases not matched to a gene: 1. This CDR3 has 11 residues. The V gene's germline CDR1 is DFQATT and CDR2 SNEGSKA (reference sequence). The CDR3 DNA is TGCAGTGCTGGGGGGGGCGGGGAGCTGTTTTTT. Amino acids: CSAGGGGELFF.

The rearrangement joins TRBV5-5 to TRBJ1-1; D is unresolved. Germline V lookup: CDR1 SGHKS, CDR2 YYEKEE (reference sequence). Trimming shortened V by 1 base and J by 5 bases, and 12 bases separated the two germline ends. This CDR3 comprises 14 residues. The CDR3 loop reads CASSLMPIRTEAFF. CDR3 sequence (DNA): TGTGCCAGCAGCTTGATGCCGATTAGGACTGAAGCTTTCTTT.

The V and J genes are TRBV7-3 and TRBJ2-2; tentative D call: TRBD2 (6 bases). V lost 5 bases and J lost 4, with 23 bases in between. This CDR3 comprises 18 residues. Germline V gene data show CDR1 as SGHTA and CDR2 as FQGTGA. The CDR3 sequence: CASSQGRSSDPRTGELFF. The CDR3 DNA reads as TGTGCCAGCAGCCAAGGGCGTTCTAGCGACCCACGCACCGGGGAGCTGTTTTTT.

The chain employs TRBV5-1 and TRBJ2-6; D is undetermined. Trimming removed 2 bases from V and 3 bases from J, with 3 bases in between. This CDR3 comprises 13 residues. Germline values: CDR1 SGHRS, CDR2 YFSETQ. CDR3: CASSFVGANVLTF. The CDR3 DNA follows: TGCGCCAGCAGCTTTGTTGGGGCCAACGTCCTGACTTTC.

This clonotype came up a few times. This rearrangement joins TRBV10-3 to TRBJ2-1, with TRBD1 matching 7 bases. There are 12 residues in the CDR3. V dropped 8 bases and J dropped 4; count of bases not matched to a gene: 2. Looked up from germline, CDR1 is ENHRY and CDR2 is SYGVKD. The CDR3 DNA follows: TGTGCCATCCTGGACAGGTACAATGAGCAGTTCTTC. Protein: CAILDRYNEQFF.

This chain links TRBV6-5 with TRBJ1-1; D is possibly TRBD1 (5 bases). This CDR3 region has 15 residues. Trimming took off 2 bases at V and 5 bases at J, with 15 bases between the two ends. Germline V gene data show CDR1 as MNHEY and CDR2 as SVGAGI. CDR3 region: CASSYTRVVKTEAFF. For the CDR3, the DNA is TGTGCCAGCAGTTACACCAGGGTAGTTAAGACTGAAGCTTTCTTT.

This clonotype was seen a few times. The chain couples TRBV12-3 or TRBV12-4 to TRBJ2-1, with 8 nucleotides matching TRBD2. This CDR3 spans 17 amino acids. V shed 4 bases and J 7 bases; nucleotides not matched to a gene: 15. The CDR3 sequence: CASSYILGGGRINEQFF. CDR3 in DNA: TGTGCCAGCAGTTACATCTTGGGTGGCGGGAGGATAAATGAGCAGTTCTTC.

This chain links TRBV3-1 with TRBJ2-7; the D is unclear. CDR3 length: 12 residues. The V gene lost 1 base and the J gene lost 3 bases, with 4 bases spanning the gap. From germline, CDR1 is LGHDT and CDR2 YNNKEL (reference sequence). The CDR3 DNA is TGTGCCAGCAGCCAAGCAAACTACGAGCAGTACTTC. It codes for CASSQANYEQYF.

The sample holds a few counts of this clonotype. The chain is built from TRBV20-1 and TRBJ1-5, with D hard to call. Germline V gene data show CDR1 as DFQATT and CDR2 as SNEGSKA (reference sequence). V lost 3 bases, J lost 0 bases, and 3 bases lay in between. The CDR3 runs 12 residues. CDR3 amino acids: CSASDSNQPQHF. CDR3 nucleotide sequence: TGCAGTGCTAGTGATAGCAATCAGCCCCAGCATTTT.